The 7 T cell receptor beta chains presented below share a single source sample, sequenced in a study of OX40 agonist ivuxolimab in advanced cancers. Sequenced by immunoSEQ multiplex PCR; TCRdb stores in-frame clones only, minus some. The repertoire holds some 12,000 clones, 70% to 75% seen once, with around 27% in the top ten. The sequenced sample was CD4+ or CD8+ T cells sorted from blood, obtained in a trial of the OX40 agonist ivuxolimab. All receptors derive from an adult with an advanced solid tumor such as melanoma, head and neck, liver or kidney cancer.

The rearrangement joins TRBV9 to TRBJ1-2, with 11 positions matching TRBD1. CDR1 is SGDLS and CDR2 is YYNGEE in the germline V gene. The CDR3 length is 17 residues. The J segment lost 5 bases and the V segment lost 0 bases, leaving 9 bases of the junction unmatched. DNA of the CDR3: TGTGCCAGCAGCGTAGATGGGACAGGGGGTGGGTCGTATGGCTACACCTTC. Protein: CASSVDGTGGGSYGYTF.

The CDR3 loop reads CASSLEGSYEQYF. As DNA, the CDR3 is TGTGCCAGCAGCTTGGAGGGCAGCTACGAGCAGTACTTC. The rearrangement joins TRBV5-4 to TRBJ2-7; D uncertain. This CDR3 has 13 residues. Trimming cost V 0 bases and J 3 bases, with 7 bases left between them. Germline CDR1 is SGHNT and CDR2 is YYREEE (reference sequence).

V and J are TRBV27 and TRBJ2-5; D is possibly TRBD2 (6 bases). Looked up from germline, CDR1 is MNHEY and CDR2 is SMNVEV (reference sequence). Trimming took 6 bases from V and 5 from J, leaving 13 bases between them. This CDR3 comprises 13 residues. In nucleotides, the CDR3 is TGTGCCAGCAGCCCTACGGGAGCGGAGACCCAGTACTTC. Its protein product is CASSPTGAETQYF.

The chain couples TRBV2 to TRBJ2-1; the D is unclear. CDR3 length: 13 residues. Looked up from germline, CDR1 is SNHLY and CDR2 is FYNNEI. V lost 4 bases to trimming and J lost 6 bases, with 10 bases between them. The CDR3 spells CASSVSTANEQFF. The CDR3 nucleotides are TGTGCCAGCAGTGTGAGTACAGCCAATGAGCAGTTCTTC.

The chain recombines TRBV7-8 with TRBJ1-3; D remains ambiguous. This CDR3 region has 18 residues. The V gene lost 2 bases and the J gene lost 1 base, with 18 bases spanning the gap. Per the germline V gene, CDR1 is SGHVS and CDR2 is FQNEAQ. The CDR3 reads CASSLNVPGLPSGNTIYF. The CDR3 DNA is TGTGCCAGCAGCTTAAATGTGCCAGGTTTGCCGTCTGGAAACACCATATATTTT.

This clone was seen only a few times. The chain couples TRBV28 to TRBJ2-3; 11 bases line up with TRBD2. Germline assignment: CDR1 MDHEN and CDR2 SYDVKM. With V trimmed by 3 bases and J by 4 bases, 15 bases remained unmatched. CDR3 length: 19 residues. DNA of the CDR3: TGTGCCAGCAGTTTTCCACTAGCGGGAGACGTGGTCGAAGCAGATACGCAGTATTTT. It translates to CASSFPLAGDVVEADTQYF.

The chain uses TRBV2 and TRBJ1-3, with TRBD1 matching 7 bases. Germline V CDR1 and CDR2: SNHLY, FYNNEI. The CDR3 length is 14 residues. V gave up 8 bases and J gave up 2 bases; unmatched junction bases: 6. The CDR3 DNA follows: TGTGCCAGCGGATGGACAGGCGCTGGAAACACCATATATTTT. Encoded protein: CASGWTGAGNTIYF.